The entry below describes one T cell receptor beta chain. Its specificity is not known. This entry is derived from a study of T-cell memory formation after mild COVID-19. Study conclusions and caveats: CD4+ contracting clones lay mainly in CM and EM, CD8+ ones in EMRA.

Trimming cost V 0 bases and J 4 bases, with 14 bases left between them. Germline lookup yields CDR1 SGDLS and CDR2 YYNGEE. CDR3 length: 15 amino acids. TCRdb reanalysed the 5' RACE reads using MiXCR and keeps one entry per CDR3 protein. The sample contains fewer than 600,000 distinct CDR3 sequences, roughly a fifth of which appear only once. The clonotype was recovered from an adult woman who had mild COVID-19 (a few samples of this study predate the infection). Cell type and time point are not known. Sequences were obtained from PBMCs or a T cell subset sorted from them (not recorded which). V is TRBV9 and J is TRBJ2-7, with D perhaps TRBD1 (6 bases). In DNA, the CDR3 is TGTGCCAGCAGCGTAGAGCTGGGGGCCACTTACGAGCAGTACTTC. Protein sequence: CASSVELGATYEQYF. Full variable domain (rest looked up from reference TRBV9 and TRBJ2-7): DSGVTQTPKHLITATGQRVTLRCSPRSGDLSVYWYQQSLDQGLQFLIQYYNGEERAKGNILERFSAQQFPDLHSELNLSSLELGDSALYFCASSVELGATYEQYFGPGTRLTVT.